The sequence of this T cell receptor (beta chain) was determined in a study of T cell responses to AZD1222 COVID-19 vaccine. General study findings and limits: Seropositive at baseline were only a handful of AZD1222 recipients. Donors were mostly white British, more females; clonal diversity possibly underestimated.

Ten or more counts support this clone. Antigen specificity is unknown. This CDR3 comprises 14 residues. V lost 6 bases and J lost 7; bases outside the gene matches: 8. Germline V CDR1 and CDR2: ENHRY, SYGVKD. Libraries were prepared by immunoSEQ multiplex PCR; TCRdb keeps only in-frame clonotypes and omits some of them. Altogether more than 100,000 clones are present, approximately 90% being singletons, with the ten largest covering 14%. The input for sequencing was peripheral blood, taken on day 0 of AZD1222 vaccination. The TCR sequence derives from an adult in good health. The chain has TRBV10-3 and TRBJ2-1, with TRBD1 identical over 8 bases. CDR3 sequence (DNA): TGTGCCATCAGGCCTACAGGGGGGCGGAATGAGCAGTTCTTC. This encodes CAIRPTGGRNEQFF.